Only a few counts were recorded for the clone carrying this T cell receptor (beta chain). Method: immunoSEQ multiplex PCR; TCRdb's copy keeps in-frame clones and lacks some. The sample holds under 150,000 clones; about 92% are singletons and the top ten take roughly 1%. Autoimmune disease history or systemic immunosuppression disqualified patients. This sample was taken from a study of OX40 agonist ivuxolimab in advanced cancers. Study at large: Ivuxolimab, an antibody acting as an agonist of OX40 (CD134), was used to treat patients.

This receptor was obtained from an adult with an advanced solid tumor such as melanoma, head and neck, liver or kidney cancer. Sequences were derived from CD4+ or CD8+ T cells sorted from blood, sampled in a trial of the OX40 agonist ivuxolimab.

Here the CDR3 DNA reads TGTGCCAGCGGAGCGTGGACAGGGCAGACTGAAGCTTTCTTT. Its protein is CASGAWTGQTEAFF. This sequence joins TRBV2 and TRBJ1-1, with 8 bases identical to TRBD1. V dropped 8 bases and J dropped 5; count of bases not matched to a gene: 10. The V gene's germline CDR1 is SNHLY and CDR2 FYNNEI. The CDR3 consists of 14 residues.